A single sample is the source of the 16 T cell receptor beta chains below, sequenced in a study of metastatic and nonmetastatic thyroid tumors. TCRdb re-analyzed the PCR reads through MiXCR. Of tens of thousands of clones listed, 15% to 18% are singletons. Prior to thyroid surgery, none of the patients had received any treatment. The sample taken for sequencing was blood. All receptors come from a female donor with papillary thyroid cancer or a benign thyroid nodule (not recorded which). Some clones in this sample may be carry-over from other donors' samples.

This clone showed up many times. This specimen includes other DNA sequences encoding the same CDR3. The chain uses TRBV3-1 and TRBJ2-1; 12 bases are a match to TRBD2. J lost 7 bases, V lost 4 bases, and 5 bases had no gene match. The CDR3 runs to 15 residues. The V gene's germline CDR1 is LGHDT and CDR2 YNNKEL (reference sequence). In DNA, the CDR3 is TGTGCCAGCAGCCGCCCTAGCGGGAGGGGGAATGAGCAGTTCTTC. Its protein is CASSRPSGRGNEQFF.

This clone was recorded at least ten times. The chain has TRBV4-1 and TRBJ2-7; 9 nucleotides agree with TRBD2. Per the germline V gene, CDR1 is MGHRA and CDR2 is YSYEKL. The CDR3 is made up of 15 amino acids. The ends lost 0 bases at V and 7 bases at J; junction bases unmatched: 7. CDR3 sequence: CASSQEVAGAREQYF. CDR3 DNA: TGCGCCAGCAGCCAAGAGGTAGCGGGGGCGCGGGAGCAGTACTTC.

There are many counts of this clone. The J gene is TRBJ2-3, the V gene TRBV7-6; D gene uncertain. Germline lookup yields CDR1 SGHVS and CDR2 FNYEAQ. V was shortened by 5 bases and J by 1 base, with 7 bases between the two germline ends. The length of the CDR3 is 13 residues. The CDR3: CASSPQGTDTQYF. CDR3 bases: TGTGCCAGCAGCCCTCAGGGCACAGATACGCAGTATTTT.

This clone was seen ten or more times. In nucleotides, the CDR3 is TGCGCCAGCAGCCCCGGGGTAGCGTCGGACCAGTACTTC. Translation gives CASSPGVASDQYF. The rearrangement links TRBV5-1 to TRBJ2-5, with D perhaps matching TRBD2 (5 bases). The CDR3 has 13 amino acids. The V gene's germline CDR1 is SGHRS and CDR2 YFSETQ. V was trimmed by 4 bases and J by 10 bases, leaving 17 bases between them.

This clone occurred many times. CDR3 nucleotides: TGTGCCACCAGTGGAACTACTAGCGGGACCTCCTACAATGAGCAGTTCTTC. Protein: CATSGTTSGTSYNEQFF. V usage is TRBV24-1 and J usage is TRBJ2-1, with TRBD2 identical over 10 bases. The CDR3 runs to 17 residues. V was clipped by 5 bases and J by 0 bases; unmatched bases: 6. Germline CDR1 KGHDR, CDR2 SFDVKD.

In this sample, this clone turned up many times. The chain carries TRBV5-6 and TRBJ2-3, with D perhaps given as TRBD1 or TRBD2 (5 bases each). The length of the CDR3 is 14 residues. Germline assignment: CDR1 SGHDT and CDR2 YYEEEE. V was shortened by 4 bases and J by 1 base, with 10 bases between the two germline ends. The CDR3 protein is CASSPRGRTDTQYF. DNA of the CDR3: TGTGCCAGCAGCCCCCGGGGACGCACAGATACGCAGTATTTT. The entire variable domain, with the rest obtained from reference TRBV5-6 and TRBJ2-3, is as follows: DAGVTQSPTHLIKTRGQQVTLRCSPKSGHDTVSWYQQALGQGPQFIFQYYEEEERQRGNFPDRFSGHQFPNYSSELNVNALLLGDSALYLCASSPRGRTDTQYFGPGTRLTVL.

This clone was picked up many times. The rearrangement uses TRBV5-4 and TRBJ2-2, with D perhaps assigned TRBD1 or TRBD2 (6 bases each). The CDR3 is made up of 13 amino acids. Germline V CDR1 and CDR2: SGHNT, YYREEE (reference sequence). Trimming took 7 bases from V and 4 from J, leaving 11 bases between them. The CDR3 here is CASGGPGTGELFF. In DNA form, the CDR3 reads TGTGCCAGCGGGGGGCCAGGCACCGGGGAGCTGTTTTTT.

This clone is judged large. This chain joins TRBV20-1 and TRBJ2-1; TRBD2 aligns across 10 bases. Trimming at V came to 5 bases and at J to 7 bases, leaving 8 bases not matched to a gene. CDR1 and CDR2 (germline): DFQATT, SNEGSKA (reference sequence). This CDR3 is 14 amino acids long. The CDR3 region is CSAYLSGRRNEQFF. Written as DNA, the CDR3 is TGCAGTGCTTACCTTAGCGGGAGGAGAAATGAGCAGTTCTTC.

In this sample, this clone turned up many times. Its ends do not fully match the called genes, so a read error is possible. The sample holds other DNA sequences that translate to the same CDR3. The chain combines TRBV5-4 with TRBJ2-3, with D perhaps matching TRBD2 (7 bases). Germline CDR1 reads SGHNT; CDR2 reads YYREEE (reference sequence). The CDR3 has 15 amino acids. CDR3 protein: CASSLGGGGTDTQYF. The CDR3 DNA follows: TGTGCCAGCAGCTTGGGCGGCGGGGGCACAGATACGCAGTACTTT.

This clone was detected many times. This sequence joins TRBV4-1 and TRBJ2-1; D uncertain. Germline CDR1 is MGHRA and CDR2 is YSYEKL. The CDR3 runs 14 residues. Trimming took 1 base from V and 3 from J, leaving 7 bases between them. CDR3 DNA sequence: TGCGCCAGCAGCCAAGGCCCCAACTACAATGAGCAGTTCTTC. Its protein product is CASSQGPNYNEQFF.

This clone occurred many times. The chain recombines TRBV27 with TRBJ1-6; no reliable D call. The CDR3 runs 17 residues. Germline lookup yields CDR1 MNHEY and CDR2 SMNVEV (reference sequence). Trimming stripped 7 bases from V and 0 bases from J, with 16 bases between. CDR3 residues: CASTWRGNRSYNSPLHF. As DNA, the CDR3 is TGTGCCAGCACCTGGAGAGGAAACCGCTCCTATAATTCACCCCTCCACTTT.

This clone was counted many times. The chain uses TRBV20-1 and TRBJ2-3; D is unclear. The V gene lost 4 bases and the J gene lost 5 bases, with 4 bases spanning the gap. Germline CDR1 reads DFQATT; CDR2 reads SNEGSKA (reference sequence). The CDR3 loop spans 10 amino acids. The CDR3: CSANKDTQYF. The CDR3 region has the DNA TGCAGTGCTAACAAAGATACGCAGTATTTT.

This clone has a count of ten or more. CDR3 region: CASSMGTGGYEQYF. The CDR3 DNA is TGTGCCAGTAGTATGGGTACAGGGGGCTACGAGCAGTACTTC. The rearrangement links TRBV19 to TRBJ2-7; 8 nucleotides line up with TRBD1. The CDR3 extends over 14 amino acids. Germline CDR1 is LNHDA and CDR2 is SQIVND (reference sequence). Trimming at V came to 3 bases and at J to 3 bases, leaving 4 bases not matched to a gene. Full variable domain (remainder filled in from reference TRBV19 and TRBJ2-7): DGGITQSPKYLFRKEGQNVTLSCEQNLNHDAMYWYRQDPGQGLRLIYYSQIVNDFQKGDIAEGYSVSREKKESFPLTVTSAQKNPTAFYLCASSMGTGGYEQYFGPGTRLTVT.

This chain connects TRBV28 to TRBJ1-5; tentatively, D is TRBD1 (5 bases). Germline assignment: CDR1 MDHEN and CDR2 SYDVKM. CDR3 length: 15 residues. Trimming took 5 bases from V and 7 from J, leaving 18 bases between them. The CDR3 coding sequence is TGTGCCAGCAGTACGGCGGGGGGTGGGAGCCAGCCCCAGCATTTT. This codes for CASSTAGGGSQPQHF.

This clone has ten or more counts. The V gene is TRBV15, the J gene TRBJ2-5; D is possibly TRBD2 (5 bases). Looked up from germline, CDR1 is LNHNV and CDR2 is YYDKDF (reference sequence). V lost 0 bases and J lost 2, with 7 bases in between. The length of the CDR3 is 14 residues. This CDR3 reads CATSRDRTQETQYF. The CDR3 nucleotides are TGTGCCACCAGCAGAGACAGGACTCAAGAGACCCAGTACTTC.

This clone was recorded many times. The chain carries TRBV6-1 and TRBJ1-4; unclear D gene. The V end was cut by 6 bases, the J end by 0 bases, with 11 bases between. There are 15 residues in the CDR3. Germline V gene data show CDR1 as MNHNS and CDR2 as SASEGT. The CDR3 reads CASSPLAPTNEKLFF. The CDR3 coding sequence is TGTGCCAGCAGCCCCTTGGCTCCAACTAATGAAAAACTGTTTTTT.